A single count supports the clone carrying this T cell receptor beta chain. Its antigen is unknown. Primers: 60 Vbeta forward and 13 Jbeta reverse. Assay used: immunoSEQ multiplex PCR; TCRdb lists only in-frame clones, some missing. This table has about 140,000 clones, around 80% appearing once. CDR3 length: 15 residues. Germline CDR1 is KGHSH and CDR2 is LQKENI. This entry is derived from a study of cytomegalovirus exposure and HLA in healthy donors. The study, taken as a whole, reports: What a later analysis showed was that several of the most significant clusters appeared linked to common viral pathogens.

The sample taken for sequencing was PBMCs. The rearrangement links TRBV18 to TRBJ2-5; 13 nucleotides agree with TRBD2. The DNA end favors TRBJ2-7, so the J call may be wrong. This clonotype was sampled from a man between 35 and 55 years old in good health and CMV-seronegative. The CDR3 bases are TGTGCCAGCTCACCACCCACTAGCGGGAGGGACGAGCAGTACTTC. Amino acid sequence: CASSPPTSGRDEQYF.